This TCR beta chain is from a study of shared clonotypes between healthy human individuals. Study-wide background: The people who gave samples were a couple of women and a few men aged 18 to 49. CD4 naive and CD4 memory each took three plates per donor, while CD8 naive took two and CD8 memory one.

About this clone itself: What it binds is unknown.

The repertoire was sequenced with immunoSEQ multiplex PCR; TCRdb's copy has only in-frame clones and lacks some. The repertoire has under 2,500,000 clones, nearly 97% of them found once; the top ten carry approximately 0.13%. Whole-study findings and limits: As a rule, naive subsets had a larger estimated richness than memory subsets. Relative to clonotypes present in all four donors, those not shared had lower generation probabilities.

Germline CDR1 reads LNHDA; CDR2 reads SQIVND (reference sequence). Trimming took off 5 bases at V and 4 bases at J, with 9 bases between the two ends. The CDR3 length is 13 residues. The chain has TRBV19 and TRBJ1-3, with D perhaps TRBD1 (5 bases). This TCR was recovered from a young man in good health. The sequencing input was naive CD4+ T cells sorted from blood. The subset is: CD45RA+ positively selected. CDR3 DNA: TGTGCCAGTAGTCAGGGTTCGGGAAACACCATATATTTT. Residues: CASSQGSGNTIYF.